This record concerns one T cell receptor (beta chain) sequence. Its specific antigen is unknown. This record comes from a study of monozygotic twins with inflammatory bowel disease (dated by TCRdb to the late 2010s). Regarding the study in general: The full study comprised around 30 monozygotic twin pairs: nine German pairs (four IBD-concordant, five IBD-discordant) and 19 IBD-discordant Danish pairs. The search for disease-associated traits relied mainly on comparing, within discordant pairs, IBD patients with their genetically identical healthy co-twins. Each individual had, on average, about 151 000 unique TCRalpha sequences and 181 000 unique TCRbeta sequences available for analysis.

From each donor, a roughly 2.5 ml peripheral blood sample was drawn into PAXgene tubes and stored at -80 degrees C. Without any T cell sorting, total RNA was extracted from whole blood using the PAXgene blood miRNA kit on an automated QIAcube. Peripheral blood from monozygotic twin pairs, either concordant or discordant for inflammatory bowel disease, underwent deep TCRalpha and TCRbeta repertoire profiling that used unique molecular barcoding. Smoking habits were recorded for all twin pairs, with individuals classified as current, former or never smokers. The library was obtained by 5' RACE. Preparation of each TCR library used approximately 3.5 ug of total RNA. cDNA was synthesized with SMARTScribe reverse transcriptase in eight separate reactions per sample. During cDNA synthesis, template switching introduced unique molecular identifiers that contained a 6-nucleotide sample barcode. TCRalpha and TCRbeta cDNA was amplified in two nested PCRs of about 16 and 10 cycles, and bead purification was carried out after each PCR. Before amplification, the cDNA was treated with uracil DNA-glycosylase and purified using the QIAquick PCR purification kit. The second PCR added Illumina TruSeq-compatible adapters along with sample-specific barcodes. TapeStation and Qubit were used to check library quality and concentration, and around 4.5 ng of each library went into the pool. Sequencing of pooled libraries was carried out on an Illumina HiSeq2500 single-index Rapid Run using 2 x 100 bp reads and custom sequencing primers. Concerning the study's data processing: UMI-based consensus assembly with MiGEC version 1.2.6 was used to correct PCR and sequencing errors. MiXCR version 2.1.1 was used for V(D)J alignment, clonotype assembly and CDR3 extraction. To normalise gene usage, clonotype sharing and MAIT/NKT TCR abundance, the top 1000, 10 000 and 20 000 clonotypes in each sample were analysed. Diversity was computed as the inverse Simpson index with the vegan R package after downsampling to 27 000 UMIs. Statistical testing used paired Mann-Whitney U tests on the discordant twin pairs and applied Benjamini-Hochberg correction for multiple testing. TCRdb reprocessed the public reads and reports one entry per CDR3 protein sequence, without DNA. The V and J calls and clone size are TCRdb's, not the authors'. The table kept for this sample lists around 370,000 distinct CDR3 sequences. The ten largest clonotypes hold 2.5% to 3% of the sample.

The paper as a whole reports these results and caveats: Different T cell subtypes could not be distinguished in the analysis. Background noise and inter-individual variability may have been introduced into the repertoires by the differing immunosuppressive treatments among patients. No single strong signal or clonotype linked to IBD turned up in the results, so the idea that one exists was not supported. IBD patients shared fewer clonotypes with other individuals than healthy twins did, most markedly in patients showing signs of disease activity. Repertoire similarity did not differ between concordant and discordant twins, which could be due to limited statistical power. IBD patients had lower TCRbeta repertoire diversity, measured by the inverse Simpson index, than their healthy co-twins.

The germline V gene specifies SNHLY as CDR1 and FYNNEI as CDR2. From cysteine to phenylalanine, the CDR3 is 15 amino acids long. DNA is not recorded here. The chain joins TRBV2 to TRBJ2-7; as DNA is missing, the TRBD1 call by TCRdb cannot be tested. Sample: blood. The clonotype was recovered from a human donor with ulcerative colitis or Crohn's disease, or a healthy co-twin of an affected twin (not recorded which). The CDR3 region reads CASSVYGTGGYEQNF.